This T cell receptor beta chain is from a study of shared clonotypes between healthy human individuals. With respect to this clone: Because it lacks the conserved phenylalanine or tryptophan at the end, this CDR3 is likely a read error. The limits of the CDR3 on the DNA are not certain, so only TCRdb's listed CDR3 is given.

Germline V gives CDR1 WNHNN, CDR2 SYGVQD (reference sequence). Inclusive of both ends, the CDR3 amounts to 8 amino acids. Assay execution took place at the deep level. The method was immunoSEQ multiplex PCR; TCRdb's version includes in-frame clones alone and lacks a portion of them. The sample has fewer than 550,000 clones, about 80% seen once. Healthy adults negative for HIV, lacking recent acute infections or vaccinations, served as donors. Sequenced: PBMCs. The sequence was obtained from a woman in her thirties or forties in good health. Some clones in this sample may be carry-over from other donors' samples. The V and J genes are TRBV10-1 and TRBJ1-2. The CDR3 sequence is CASSRFGV.